The 29 T cell receptor beta chains listed next were all sequenced from one sample in a study of TIL therapy for anti-PD-1-resistant metastatic lung cancer. The time point was: pre-treatment sample, taken before nivolumab and TIL therapy. Sequencing used immunoSEQ v3. Generated by immunoSEQ multiplex PCR, the TCRdb table keeps only in-frame clones and is missing some. The sample has approximately 45,000 clones; 65% to 80% are singletons. This specimen consisted of blood, obtained at baseline. The source is a man in his 70s with non-small cell lung cancer.

The rearrangement uses TRBV7-2 and TRBJ2-7; D not resolved. V was trimmed by 2 bases and J by 2 bases, leaving 7 bases between them. In germline, CDR1 is SGHTA, CDR2 FQGNSA. The CDR3 length is 13 residues. The DNA of the CDR3 is TGTGCCAGCAGCTTATCCAGCACCTACGAGCAGTACTTC. Its translation: CASSLSSTYEQYF.

The chain uses TRBV6-1 and TRBJ2-7, with no clear D. V gave up 2 bases and J gave up 5 bases, with 4 bases separating them. Germline lookup yields CDR1 MNHNS and CDR2 SASEGT. The CDR3 runs 11 residues. CDR3 sequence (DNA): TGTGCCAGCAGTGAAATCCACGAGCAGTACTTC. Its protein product is CASSEIHEQYF.

The chain links TRBV7-6 to TRBJ2-1, with 11 bases matching TRBD2. V gave up 4 bases and J gave up 7 bases; unmatched junction bases: 6. This CDR3 spans 15 amino acids. Per germline, CDR1 SGHVS and CDR2 FNYEAQ. CDR3 sequence (DNA): TGTGCCAGCAGCTCCCTGGGACTAGCGGAGAATGAGCAGTTCTTC. Translated, it gives CASSSLGLAENEQFF.

This rearrangement joins TRBV28 to TRBJ2-2, with 7 positions matching TRBD1. With 9 bases clipped from V and 4 bases from J, the junction kept 14 bases outside the gene matches. Germline-derived CDR1 and CDR2 are MDHEN and SYDVKM. The CDR3 runs 16 residues. The CDR3 here is CASIFEGAPSTGELFF. The CDR3 nucleotides are TGTGCCAGTATTTTTGAGGGGGCTCCGAGCACCGGGGAGCTGTTTTTT.

The gene calls are TRBV14 and TRBJ2-1; D possibly corresponds to TRBD1 (6 bases). Germline values: CDR1 SGHDN, CDR2 FVKESK. The CDR3 has 12 amino acids. V was shortened by 0 bases and J by 9 bases, with 6 bases between the two germline ends. The CDR3 region has the DNA TGTGCCAGCAGCCAAGACAGGGGTGAGCAGTTCTTC. It specifies CASSQDRGEQFF. Drawing the rest from reference TRBV14 and TRBJ2-1, the complete variable domain is EAGVTQFPSHSVIEKGQTVTLRCDPISGHDNLYWYRRVMGKEIKFLLHFVKESKQDESGMPNNRFLAERTGGTYSTLKVQPAELEDSGVYFCASSQDRGEQFFGPGTRLTVL.

The chain joins TRBV5-6 to TRBJ2-7; D gene ambiguous. The germline V gene encodes CDR1 SGHDT and CDR2 YYEEEE. V dropped 0 bases and J dropped 3 bases, with 7 bases sitting between them. This CDR3 has 13 amino acids. The DNA of the CDR3 is TGTGCCAGCAGCTTGGACCCGGTCTACGAGCAGTACTTC. As protein: CASSLDPVYEQYF. The full variable domain, completed using reference TRBV5-6 and TRBJ2-7, is DAGVTQSPTHLIKTRGQQVTLRCSPKSGHDTVSWYQQALGQGPQFIFQYYEEEERQRGNFPDRFSGHQFPNYSSELNVNALLLGDSALYLCASSLDPVYEQYFGPGTRLTVT.

This clone was seen just once. This sequence joins TRBV5-1 and TRBJ2-1; D may match TRBD1 or TRBD2 (5 bases each). The CDR3 consists of 13 residues. V was clipped by 4 bases and J by 5 bases, with 10 bases between them. Germline V lookup: CDR1 SGHRS, CDR2 YFSETQ. The CDR3 sequence is CASSRGVDNEQFF. CDR3 nucleotides: TGCGCCAGCAGCCGGGGCGTAGACAATGAGCAGTTCTTC.

This rearrangement joins TRBV2 to TRBJ1-5; no firm D call. CDR1 and CDR2 (germline): SNHLY, FYNNEI. The CDR3 has 14 amino acids. V lost 2 bases, J lost 3 bases, and 8 bases lay in between. In nucleotides, the CDR3 is TGTGCCAGCAGTGAATGGACGGACAATCAGCCCCAGCATTTT. Translating gives CASSEWTDNQPQHF.

This chain connects TRBV18 to TRBJ2-5; D not resolved. Gene TRBJ2-7 matches the end of the DNA better, so the J call may be wrong. Germline CDR1 and CDR2: KGHSH and LQKENI. The CDR3 spans 15 residues. CDR3 in DNA: TGTGCCAGCTCACCATTGCCTAGTAGCTCCTACGAGCAGTACTTC. This gives the protein CASSPLPSSSYEQYF.

The chain links TRBV7-9 to TRBJ2-5, with a possible D match to TRBD2 (5 bases). V dropped 4 bases and J dropped 1 base, with 10 bases sitting between them. The germline gives CDR1 SEHNR, CDR2 FQNEAQ (reference sequence). The CDR3 contains 14 residues. Here the CDR3 reads CASSSRTLQETQYF. As DNA, the CDR3 is TGTGCCAGCAGCTCCCGGACTCTCCAAGAGACCCAGTACTTC.

J is TRBJ1-2 and V is TRBV9, with D uncertain. In germline, CDR1 is SGDLS, CDR2 YYNGEE. This CDR3 has 14 amino acids. V shed 3 bases and J shed 1 base, with 10 bases lying between them. The CDR3 nucleotides are TGTGCCAGCAGCGACGAAGCTAGTAACTATGGCTACACCTTC. Translated, it gives CASSDEASNYGYTF.

This chain connects TRBV11-3 to TRBJ2-1; 16 bases line up with TRBD2. Trimming removed 5 bases from V and 4 bases from J; junction bases left unmatched: 5. Germline V gene sequence: CDR1 SGHNT, CDR2 YENEEA. The CDR3 runs 17 residues. CDR3 sequence: CASSRGTSGRVYNEQFF. CDR3 nucleotides: TGTGCCAGCAGCCGAGGGACTAGCGGGAGGGTTTACAATGAGCAGTTCTTC.

In its sample, this clone was seen a few times. The chain joins TRBV6-5 to TRBJ1-6; D gene ambiguous. The CDR3 covers 14 residues. Germline V gene data show CDR1 as MNHEY and CDR2 as SVGAGI. The germline V and J ends were trimmed by 6 bases and 2 bases, with 8 bases remaining between them. CDR3 sequence reads: CASSRRPYNSPLHF. The CDR3 region has the DNA TGTGCCAGCAGCCGTCGCCCCTATAATTCACCCCTCCACTTT.

CDR3 bases: TGTGCCAGCAACCTAGCGGATTGTCCCTACGAGCAGTACTTC. This sequence encodes CASNLADCPYEQYF. This chain links TRBV11-2 with TRBJ2-7; TRBD2 aligns across 7 bases. J was trimmed by 2 bases and V by 7 bases; bases with no gene match: 8. Germline V gene sequence: CDR1 SGHAT, CDR2 FQNNGV. There are 14 residues in the CDR3.

This clone showed up just a few times. This rearrangement joins TRBV5-1 to TRBJ1-4, with TRBD1 matching over 7 bases. J gave up 7 bases and V 0 bases, and 6 bases lay outside the gene matches. In germline, CDR1 is SGHRS, CDR2 YFSETQ. This CDR3 has 15 residues. DNA for the CDR3: TGCGCCAGCAGCTTGGCCGGGACAGTGGGTGAAAAACTGTTTTTT. Translating it yields CASSLAGTVGEKLFF.

The rearrangement joins TRBV7-6 to TRBJ2-5; D is possibly TRBD1 or TRBD2 (7 bases each). Trimming pared 0 bases from V and 7 bases from J, leaving 9 bases between. The germline V gene encodes CDR1 SGHVS and CDR2 FNYEAQ. The CDR3 length is 13 residues. CDR3 amino acids: CASSLARGGTQYF. CDR3 bases: TGTGCCAGCAGCTTAGCCAGGGGGGGGACCCAGTACTTC.

The rearrangement joins TRBV9 to TRBJ1-2, with D perhaps matching TRBD1 (5 bases). The CDR3 sequence is 13 residues long. Trimming left V 4 bases short and J 3 bases short, with 10 bases between. Germline V gives CDR1 SGDLS, CDR2 YYNGEE. The CDR3 sequence is CASSQQDHYGYTF. CDR3 DNA sequence: TGTGCCAGCAGCCAACAGGACCACTATGGCTACACCTTC.

There are a few counts of this clone. The chain is built from TRBV6-1 and TRBJ1-1, with D possibly matching TRBD1 (5 bases). The V gene lost 7 bases and the J gene lost 1 base, with 16 bases spanning the gap. Germline CDR1 reads MNHNS; CDR2 reads SASEGT. The CDR3 sequence is 15 residues long. The CDR3 reads CASKTDKKGNTEAFF. CDR3 DNA sequence: TGTGCCAGCAAGACAGACAAGAAGGGGAACACTGAAGCTTTCTTT.

The rearrangement uses TRBV9 and TRBJ2-3; D tentatively fits TRBD1 or TRBD2 (6 bases each). This CDR3 spans 15 amino acids. Germline values: CDR1 SGDLS, CDR2 YYNGEE. Trimming stripped 6 bases from V and 4 bases from J, with 18 bases between. CDR3 sequence reads: CASNMGGQPPDTQYF. The DNA of the CDR3 is TGTGCCAGCAACATGGGGGGCCAACCCCCAGATACGCAGTATTTT.

The genes are TRBV4-1 and TRBJ1-1, with 7 bases that match TRBD1. Germline V lookup: CDR1 MGHRA, CDR2 YSYEKL. Trimming cost V 1 base and J 7 bases; bases outside gene matches: 6. This CDR3 is built from 14 residues. The CDR3 DNA sequence: TGCGCCAGCAGCCAAGGGGACAGCCACCTTGAAGCTTTCTTT. Translation: CASSQGDSHLEAFF.

The chain recombines TRBV2 with TRBJ2-3; tentative D call: TRBD2 (6 bases). V lost 9 bases and J 1 base, leaving 11 bases between the germline ends. Germline V gives CDR1 SNHLY, CDR2 FYNNEI. This CDR3 spans 13 amino acids. The DNA of the CDR3 is TGTGCCAGACGGGAGTTTGGCACAGATACGCAGTATTTT. This encodes CARREFGTDTQYF.

The CDR3, as DNA: TGTGCCAGCAGTGGGGCAGCCCAAGAGACCCAGTACTTC. It encodes CASSGAAQETQYF. V usage is TRBV6-1 and J usage is TRBJ2-5; no firm D call. The CDR3 contains 13 residues. Trimming stripped 4 bases from V and 1 base from J, with 7 bases between. CDR1 is MNHNS, CDR2 SASEGT, per germline.

This clone showed up just a few times. V and J are TRBV2 and TRBJ1-1, with no clear D. The germline gives CDR1 SNHLY, CDR2 FYNNEI. The CDR3 contains 12 residues. The germline V and J ends were trimmed by 5 bases and 6 bases, with 10 bases remaining between them. CDR3 nucleotides: TGTGCCAGCAGTTTTGATGGAGCTGAAGCTTTCTTT. Translating gives CASSFDGAEAFF.

The DNA for the CDR3 is TGTGCCAGCAGGCCGGGACAGGAGCCAGGGCAGTACTTC. This sequence encodes CASRPGQEPGQYF. V usage is TRBV6-6 and J usage is TRBJ2-7; 8 bases match TRBD1. Germline-derived CDR1 and CDR2 are MNHNY and SVGAGI (reference sequence). The CDR3 covers 13 residues. With V trimmed by 6 bases and J by 9 bases, 10 bases remained unmatched.

This clone was counted once. The genes are TRBV2 and TRBJ2-2; 11 bases are shared with TRBD1. V shed 4 bases, J shed 2 bases, and the junction held 3 bases outside the gene matches. The CDR3 length is 16 residues. Germline V lookup: CDR1 SNHLY, CDR2 FYNNEI. The CDR3 region is CASSAGTGGNTGELFF. DNA for the CDR3: TGTGCCAGCAGTGCCGGGACAGGGGGAAACACCGGGGAGCTGTTTTTT.

The chain recombines TRBV10-3 with TRBJ2-7, with TRBD2 matching over 7 bases. Trimming cost V 4 bases and J 3 bases; bases outside gene matches: 0. The CDR3 totals 12 residues. The V gene's germline CDR1 is ENHRY and CDR2 SYGVKD. The CDR3 DNA reads TGTGCCATCAGTGCTAGCGGCTACGAGCAGTACTTC. Encoded protein: CAISASGYEQYF.

The chain recombines TRBV5-1 with TRBJ2-5, with a possible D match to TRBD2 (6 bases). V was clipped by 0 bases and J by 1 base, with 13 bases between them. The CDR3 has 16 residues. Germline V gene data show CDR1 as SGHRS and CDR2 as YFSETQ. CDR3 loop: CASSLGPAGFQETQYF. CDR3 nucleotides: TGCGCCAGCAGCTTGGGGCCAGCGGGCTTCCAAGAGACCCAGTACTTC.

The count of this clone is one. This rearrangement joins TRBV28 to TRBJ2-1, with 7 bases lining up with TRBD2. This CDR3 contains 14 residues. V gave up 7 bases and J gave up 3 bases; unmatched junction bases: 6. Germline-derived CDR1 and CDR2 are MDHEN and SYDVKM. The CDR3 region has the DNA TGTGCCAGCACCGGCGGGAGCGTCTACAATGAGCAGTTCTTC. This translates into CASTGGSVYNEQFF.

This clone occurred a few times. The chain joins TRBV9 to TRBJ2-2; 12 bases are a match to TRBD2. The CDR3 covers 16 residues. After removal of 0 bases from V and 4 bases from J, the junction contained 1 base not matched to a gene. Germline values: CDR1 SGDLS, CDR2 YYNGEE. The CDR3 DNA reads TGTGCCAGCAGCGTAGGGGGACTAGCGGGCACCGGGGAGCTGTTTTTT. Protein product: CASSVGGLAGTGELFF. Supplemented by reference TRBV9 and TRBJ2-2, the full variable domain reads DSGVTQTPKHLITATGQRVTLRCSPRSGDLSVYWYQQSLDQGLQFLIQYYNGEERAKGNILERFSAQQFPDLHSELNLSSLELGDSALYFCASSVGGLAGTGELFFGEGSRLTVL.